Listed below are T cell receptor beta chains from one sample, sequenced in a study of identical twins. TCRdb itself ran the 5' RACE reads through MiXCR, one entry per CDR3 protein. The sample has approximately 300,000 distinct CDR3 sequences, over 8.5% seen once; the top ten hold around 7.1%. This sample was also put to use in a study of yellow fever vaccine responses in identical twins.

What was sequenced was CD8+ T cells sorted from blood. All receptors come from a woman aged 18-29 years in good health. The CDR3 runs from the conserved cysteine through the conserved F or W. A D gene is named only where the DNA matches it firmly. Clone size, where shown, is once, few, many, or a class for clones that have expanded.

D,V,size,CDR3
NA,TRBV10-3,NA,CAISEFVEQNPRSVGEQFF
TRBD2,TRBV7-6,many,CASSLGLAGETYEQYF
TRBD2,TRBV5-1,NA,CASSLPLAGDNEQFF
NA,TRBV7-2,many,CASSTIYEQYF
NA,TRBV20-1,many,CSARVEEGRTDTQYF
NA,TRBV6-6,few,CASEGMVGGYTF
TRBD1,TRBV7-9,NA,CASSLIGTGPYNEQFF
TRBD2,TRBV29-1,many,CSVPLAGLGNEQFF
NA,TRBV5-5,NA,CASSMREGSEKLFF
NA,TRBV29-1,NA,CSVGRQLAEAFF
TRBD2,TRBV11-2,few,CASKTSGSGLDTQYF
TRBD2,TRBV6-1,few,CASSPLAGEAQETQYF
NA,TRBV7-6,many,CASSTPGYEQYF
TRBD2,TRBV20-1,few,CSASGPLAGVSGDTQYF
TRBD1,TRBV12-3/TRBV12-4,few,CASSLATDRGYTGELFF
NA,TRBV14,few,CASSPDLGNEQFF
NA,TRBV15,many,CATSRELRIANTEAFF
NA,TRBV4-3,many,CASSQGLQGSPPYNEQFF